This TCR beta chain was sequenced for a study of Graves' ophthalmopathy and Graves' hyperthyroidism. Study-wide results and caveats: Ophthalmopathy versus stable hyperthyroidism: 13-signature model gave less than 90% sensitivity, 81.08% specificity. Blood repertoires reportedly contained most expanded thyroid clonotypes above 0.001 frequency. In predicting ophthalmopathy progression, the model reached nearly 71% sensitivity and 72% to 85% specificity.

Concerning this clonotype: Its antigen is currently unknown. Compared with germline, one end of the junction differs, possibly owing to a read error.

The germline CDR1 and CDR2 sequences are SGHTA and FQGNSA. The length of the CDR3 is 17 residues. Amplified TCR beta CDR3 regions were obtained using RNA transcripts as template. An opening RT-PCR round employed HTBI primers and preceded a second-round multiplex PCR. One entry per CDR3 protein results from TCRdb running MiXCR on the multiplex PCR reads. This table holds about 640,000 distinct CDR3 sequences, under 50% found once. Material for sequencing was peripheral blood. The rearrangement links TRBV7-2 to TRBJ1-3; maybe TRBD1 (6 bases). The receptor was derived from an adult man with Graves' ophthalmopathy. The CDR3 loop is CASSYAAGTSSGSTIYF. The CDR3 DNA reads as TGTGCCAGCAGTTACGCCGCCGGGACAAGCTCTGGAAGCACCATATATTTT.